This T cell receptor (beta chain) was obtained from a study of T-cell reconstitution after alpha-beta-depleted transplantation in children. The library targeted TCRbeta and was prepared with unique molecular identifiers. TCRdb redid the calling of the PCR reads with MiXCR, one entry per CDR3 protein. The data hold approximately 650,000 distinct CDR3 sequences, with less than 15% observed a single time. Trimming stripped 3 bases from V and 10 bases from J, with 19 bases between. The length of the CDR3 is 15 residues. Per germline, CDR1 SGHTA and CDR2 FQGNSA. The chain employs TRBV7-2 and TRBJ1-5; D not certain. The input for sequencing was PBMCs, taken before TCRalphabeta/CD19-depleted stem cell transplant. The TCR comes from a girl between 2 and 10 years old with congenital amegakaryocytic thrombocytopenia, due to receive a stem cell transplant. For the CDR3, the DNA is TGTGCCAGCAGCTTCCGGCAGGCCTTCGTGGGTCCCCAGCATTTT. Its protein is CASSFRQAFVGPQHF.